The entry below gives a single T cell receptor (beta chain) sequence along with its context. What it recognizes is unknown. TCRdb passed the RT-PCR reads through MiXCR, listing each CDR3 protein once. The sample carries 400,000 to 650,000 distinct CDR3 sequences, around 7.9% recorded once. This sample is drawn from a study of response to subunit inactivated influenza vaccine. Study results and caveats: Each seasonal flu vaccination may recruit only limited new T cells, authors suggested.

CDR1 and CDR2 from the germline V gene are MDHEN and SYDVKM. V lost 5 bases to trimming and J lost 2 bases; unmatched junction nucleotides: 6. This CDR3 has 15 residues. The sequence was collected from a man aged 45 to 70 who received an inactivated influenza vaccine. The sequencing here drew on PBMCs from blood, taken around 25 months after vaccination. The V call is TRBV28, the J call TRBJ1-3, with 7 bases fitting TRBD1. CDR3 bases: TGTGCCAGCAGTCCGACAGGGTTGGCTGGAAACACCATATATTTT. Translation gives CASSPTGLAGNTIYF.